The clone carrying this T cell receptor beta chain occurred many times. Through Arm-PCR of CDR3 regions and iRepertoire HTBI primers, TCR beta libraries were built. TCRdb fed the multiplex PCR reads into MiXCR, producing one record per CDR3 protein. The top ten hold more than 15% of the sample, which has hundreds of thousands of distinct CDR3 sequences, 15% to 20% seen once. The data were taken from a study of regulatory T cells in long-lasting Graves disease. The overall study: Newly diagnosed Graves' patients took antithyroid drugs under 3 months.

Time point indicated: newly diagnosed GD, antithyroid drugs for less than 3 months. From RNA extracted from PBMCs, the TCR library was made. Graves' disease diagnosis used American Thyroid Association guidelines. Patients of an endocrinology department in Xi'an, China, were included. The CDR3 loop spans 15 amino acids. Germline assignment: CDR1 MDHEN and CDR2 SYDVKM. V shed 5 bases and J 4 bases; nucleotides not matched to a gene: 10. The same data also contributed to another study, on T cells in Graves' hyperthyroidism and ophthalmopathy. That paper states: Initially, a first-round RT-PCR of the TCR CDR3 employed the HTBI primer set.

The source was peripheral blood mononuclear cells (PBMCs), collected at new diagnosis, from a patient treated with antithyroid drugs. This chain links TRBV28 with TRBJ2-5; TRBD1 aligns across 7 bases. This TCR derives from a woman aged 25 to 45 with Graves disease. The CDR3: CASSVPQGLAETQYF. The CDR3 DNA sequence: TGTGCCAGCAGTGTACCACAGGGGTTGGCAGAGACCCAGTACTTC. Full variable domain (rest looked up from reference TRBV28 and TRBJ2-5): DVKVTQSSRYLVKRTGEKVFLECVQDMDHENMFWYRQDPGLGLRLIYFSYDVKMKEKGDIPEGYSVSREKKERFSLILESASTNQTSMYLCASSVPQGLAETQYFGPGTRLLVL.